This T cell receptor (beta chain) was recorded in a study of blood T cell repertoires in COVID-19 (dated by TCRdb to the early 2020s). Looking at the study overall: Samples from collaborators originated in the United States, Italy and Spain and spanned both the acute and convalescent phases of COVID-19. The material from the prospective study consisted of cDNA or gDNA derived from T cells, B-cell-depleted T cells, or PBMCs. Deeply sampled blood TCRbeta repertoires from subjects exposed to, actively infected with, or recovered from COVID-19 were included in the dataset. The repertoires were made available in a free public database intended to serve as a resource for research on the immune response to SARS-CoV-2. Samples were obtained from the ongoing ImmuneRACE study (first 160 participants) and from 1,254 subjects provided by 6 global collaborators. A de-identified subject ID, COVID-19 status, age in years and sex were almost always included in the sample metadata. HLA class I and class II types, where available, came from metadata supplied by the sample provider rather than from assay-based typing.

On the study overall, not on this receptor specifically: How much clinical and demographic metadata was included differed by source and by participant, and the metadata was provided uncurated.

The collaborating institutions used their own protocols to collect whole blood in K2EDTA tubes. Collaborator samples were shipped for TCRbeta analysis as frozen whole blood, isolated PBMCs, or DNA extracted from either sample type. TCRbeta CDR3 regions were amplified from genomic DNA using the immunoSEQ Assay, a bias-controlled multiplex PCR. The source study handled its data this way. Nucleated cell counts per sample were estimated from amplification of reference gene primers within the assay. To quantify the absolute abundance of each unique TCRbeta CDR3 rearrangement, sequence reads were collapsed and filtered. For each sample, productive Simpson clonality was calculated as the square root of Simpson's diversity index over productive rearrangements. Imported from immuneACCESS, the table was reduced by TCRdb to in-frame sequences with V and J called. These copies leave out some clones; in studies compared against another copy, an unresolved V gene accounts for under half, and the cause of the remainder is not known. The D gene and trimming were derived from the DNA, and the V and J assignments and clone size from that table. For this sample the table gives roughly 230,000 clones, of which more than 65% were detected only once. The biggest ten clones account for approximately 3.8% of the sample.

A single count supports this clone. Which antigen it targets is not known. Base qualities are not provided; no much larger clone lies one nucleotide away. Sequences were obtained from peripheral blood. The sequence came from an elderly woman with acute or convalescent COVID-19.

The bases read TGTGCCACCAGTTCCCACCCGCGGGGACATGAGCAGTTCTTC. Translated, this gives CATSSHPRGHEQFF. The chain is encoded by TRBV24-1 joined to TRBJ2-1; the D gene is possibly TRBD2, with 6 bases matching. V loses 6 bases of germline sequence and J loses 8 bases, and the interval between the two ends is 16 bases. From its cysteine to its phenylalanine, the CDR3 spans 14 amino acids. Left in the record is the CDR3 DNA by itself, 42 bases read in frame from the first base. CDR1 is given as KGHDR and CDR2 as SFDVKD, both from the germline V gene.